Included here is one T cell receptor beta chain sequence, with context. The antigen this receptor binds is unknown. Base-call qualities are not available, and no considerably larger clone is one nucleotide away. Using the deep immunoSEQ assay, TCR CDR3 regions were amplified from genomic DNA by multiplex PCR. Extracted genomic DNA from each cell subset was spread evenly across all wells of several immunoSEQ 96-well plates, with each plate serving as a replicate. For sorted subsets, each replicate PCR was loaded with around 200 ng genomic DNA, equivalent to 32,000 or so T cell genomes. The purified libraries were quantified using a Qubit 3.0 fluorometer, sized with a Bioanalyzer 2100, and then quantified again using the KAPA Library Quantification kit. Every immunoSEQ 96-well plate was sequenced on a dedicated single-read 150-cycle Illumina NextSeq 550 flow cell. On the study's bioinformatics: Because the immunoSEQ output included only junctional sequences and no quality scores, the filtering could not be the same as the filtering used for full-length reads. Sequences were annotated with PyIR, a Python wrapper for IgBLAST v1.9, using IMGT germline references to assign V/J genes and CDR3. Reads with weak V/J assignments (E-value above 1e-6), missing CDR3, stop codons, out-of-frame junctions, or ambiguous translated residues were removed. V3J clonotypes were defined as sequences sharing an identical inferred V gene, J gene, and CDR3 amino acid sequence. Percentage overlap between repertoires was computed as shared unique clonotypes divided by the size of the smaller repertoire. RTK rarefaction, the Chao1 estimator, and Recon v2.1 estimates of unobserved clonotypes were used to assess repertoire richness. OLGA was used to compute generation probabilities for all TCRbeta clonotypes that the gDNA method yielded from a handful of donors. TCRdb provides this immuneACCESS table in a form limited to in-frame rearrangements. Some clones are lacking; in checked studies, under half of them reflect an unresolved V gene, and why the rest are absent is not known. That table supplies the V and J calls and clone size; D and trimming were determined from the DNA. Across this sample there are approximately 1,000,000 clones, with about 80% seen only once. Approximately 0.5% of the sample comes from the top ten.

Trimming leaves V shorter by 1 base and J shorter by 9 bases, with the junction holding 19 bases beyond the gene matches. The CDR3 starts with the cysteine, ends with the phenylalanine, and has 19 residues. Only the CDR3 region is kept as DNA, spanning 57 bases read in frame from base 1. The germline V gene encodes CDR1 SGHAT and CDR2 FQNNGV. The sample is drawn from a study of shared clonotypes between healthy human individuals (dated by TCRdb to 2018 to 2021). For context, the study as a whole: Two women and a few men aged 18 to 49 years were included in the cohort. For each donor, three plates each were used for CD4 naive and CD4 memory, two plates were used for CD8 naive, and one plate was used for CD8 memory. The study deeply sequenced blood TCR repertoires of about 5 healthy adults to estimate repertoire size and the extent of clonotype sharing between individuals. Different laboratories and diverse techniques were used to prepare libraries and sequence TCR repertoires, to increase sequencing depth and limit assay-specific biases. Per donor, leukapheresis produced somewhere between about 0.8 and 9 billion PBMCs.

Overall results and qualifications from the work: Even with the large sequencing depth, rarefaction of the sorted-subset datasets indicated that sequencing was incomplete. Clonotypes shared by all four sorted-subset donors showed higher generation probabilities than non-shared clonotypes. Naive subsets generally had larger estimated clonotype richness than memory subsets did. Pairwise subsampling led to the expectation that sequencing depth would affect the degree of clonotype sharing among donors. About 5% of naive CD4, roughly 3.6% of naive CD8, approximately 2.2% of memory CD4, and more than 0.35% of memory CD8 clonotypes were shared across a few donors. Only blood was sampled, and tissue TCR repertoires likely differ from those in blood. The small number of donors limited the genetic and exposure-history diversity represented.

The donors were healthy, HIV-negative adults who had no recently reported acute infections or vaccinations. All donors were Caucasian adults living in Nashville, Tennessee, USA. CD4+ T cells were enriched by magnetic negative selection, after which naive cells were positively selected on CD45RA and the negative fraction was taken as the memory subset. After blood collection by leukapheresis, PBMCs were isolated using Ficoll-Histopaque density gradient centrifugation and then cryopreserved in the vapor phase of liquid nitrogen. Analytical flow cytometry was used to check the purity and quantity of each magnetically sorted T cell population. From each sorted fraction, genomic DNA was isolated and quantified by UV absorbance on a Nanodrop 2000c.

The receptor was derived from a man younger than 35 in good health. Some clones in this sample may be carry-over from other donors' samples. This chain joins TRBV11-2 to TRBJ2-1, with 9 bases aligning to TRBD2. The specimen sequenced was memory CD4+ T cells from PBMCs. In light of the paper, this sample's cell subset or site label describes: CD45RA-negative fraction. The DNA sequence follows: TGTGCCAGCAGCTTAGTGGGCCAGGGGCGGGCTAGCGGGATGCGTGAGCAGTTCTTC. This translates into CASSLVGQGRASGMREQFF.